This TCR beta chain was sequenced during a study of blood T cell repertoires in COVID-19 (dated by TCRdb to 2020 to 2022). General notes on the study: Collaborator samples came from the United States, Italy and Spain and covered acute and convalescent phases of COVID-19. The samples were drawn from two sources: the first 160 participants of the ongoing ImmuneRACE study, and over 1,000 subjects contributed by 6 global collaborators. The prospective study material was composed of cDNA or gDNA derived from T cells, B-cell-depleted T cells, or PBMCs. Where available, HLA class I and class II types were taken from metadata supplied by the sample provider and were not determined by assay-based typing. Sample metadata almost always included a de-identified subject ID, COVID-19 status, age in years and sex. The dataset comprised deeply sampled blood TCRbeta repertoires from subjects exposed to, actively infected with, or recovered from COVID-19. The repertoires were made available in a free public database intended to serve as a resource for research on the immune response to SARS-CoV-2. Overall study results and their limits: The quantity of clinical and demographic metadata differed by source and by participant and was supplied without curation.

At one collaborating source in Seattle, patients were enrolled during active infection and were followed longitudinally through the course of disease. Each collaborating institution followed its own protocols to collect whole blood in K2EDTA tubes. For TCRbeta analysis, collaborators shipped samples as frozen whole blood, isolated PBMCs, or DNA extracted from either of those sample types. Here V drops 5 bases and J drops 4 bases, and the junction holds 8 bases not matched to any gene. The germline V gene encodes CDR1 KGHDR and CDR2 SFDVKD. The cysteine opens and the phenylalanine closes a CDR3 of 15 amino acids. The entry retains the CDR3 DNA only, 45 bases that are in frame from base 1. Note on this clone: The antigen this receptor binds is unknown. Base qualities are missing; no much larger clone stands one base away.

TCRbeta CDR3 regions were amplified from genomic DNA by means of the immunoSEQ Assay, a bias-controlled multiplex PCR. The source study handled its data this way. Within the assay, amplification of reference gene primers was used to estimate how many nucleated cells each sample contained. Sequence reads were collapsed and filtered to measure the absolute abundance of every unique TCRbeta CDR3 rearrangement. For each sample, productive Simpson clonality was calculated as the square root of Simpson's diversity index across productive rearrangements. TCRdb stores this immuneACCESS table with in-frame sequences only. Part of the clones is absent; in the studies checked, under half of the shortfall reflects unresolved V genes, and no reason is known for the rest. That table supplies the V and J calls and clone size; D and trimming were determined from the DNA. For this sample there are hundreds of thousands of clones; almost 90% appear just once. About 7.3% of the sample goes to the ten largest clones.

Sequencing was done on a sample of peripheral blood. This clonotype was sampled from a woman aged 70-85 years with COVID-19, enrolled during active disease. The rearranged chain carries TRBV24-1 and TRBJ2-7, with TRBD1 matching 9 junction bases. The CDR3 reads as follows: CATSVMDRGRYEQYF. DNA sequence: TGTGCCACCAGTGTCATGGACAGGGGACGGTACGAGCAGTACTTC.